The rows below give T cell receptor beta chains drawn from one sample of a study of post-analysis software for immune sequencing data. TCRdb processed the PCR reads anew with MiXCR; each CDR3 protein has one entry. The repertoire holds about 540,000 distinct CDR3 sequences, with 34% as singletons. The sequenced sample consisted of blood. The receptors shown here come from a girl aged 2-17 years with multiple sclerosis. The CDR3 runs from the conserved cysteine through the conserved F or W. The D gene is left open where the match is weak. Clone size appears in some rows only: once, few, many, or a class for an expanded clone.

D gene: TRBD1; J gene: TRBJ2-3; clone size: few; V gene: TRBV12-3/TRBV12-4; CDR3 protein: CASVTGGFGADTQYF; CDR3 DNA: TGTGCCAGCGTTACAGGGGGCTTCGGCGCAGATACGCAGTATTTT
D gene: TRBD2; J gene: TRBJ2-1; clone size: many; V gene: TRBV10-3; CDR3 protein: CASSSGGAGPNEQFF; CDR3 DNA: TGTGCCTCTTCTAGCGGGGGGGCCGGTCCCAATGAGCAGTTCTTC
D gene: NA; J gene: TRBJ1-1; clone size: NA; V gene: TRBV10-3; CDR3 protein: CAISTPQGQNTEAFF; CDR3 DNA: TGTGCCATCAGTACGCCGCAGGGTCAGAACACTGAAGCTTTCTTT
D gene: NA; J gene: TRBJ2-5; clone size: few; V gene: TRBV10-3; CDR3 protein: CAIRGTRDLETQYF; CDR3 DNA: TGTGCCATCAGGGGGACCAGGGACTTGGAGACCCAGTACTTC
D gene: TRBD2; J gene: TRBJ2-1; clone size: few; V gene: TRBV5-1; CDR3 protein: CASSSERLAGGYNEQFF; CDR3 DNA: TGCGCCAGCAGTTCAGAAAGACTAGCGGGGGGCTACAATGAGCAGTTCTTC
D gene: TRBD2; J gene: TRBJ2-4; clone size: NA; V gene: TRBV5-1; CDR3 protein: CASSLTSGGTKNIQYF; CDR3 DNA: TGCGCCAGCAGCTTAACCAGCGGGGGGACCAAAAACATTCAGTACTTC
D gene: NA; J gene: TRBJ1-1; clone size: NA; V gene: TRBV29-1; CDR3 protein: CSVVPGLAGTEAFF; CDR3 DNA: TGCAGCGTTGTTCCGGGTCTCGCGGGGACTGAAGCTTTCTTT
D gene: TRBD1; J gene: TRBJ2-3; clone size: NA; V gene: TRBV12-3/TRBV12-4; CDR3 protein: CASPGGTGLGDTQYF; CDR3 DNA: TGTGCCAGTCCTGGTGGGACAGGGCTTGGAGATACGCAGTATTTT
D gene: TRBD2; J gene: TRBJ2-3; clone size: few; V gene: TRBV9; CDR3 protein: CASSATAGGSTDTQYF; CDR3 DNA: TGTGCCAGCAGCGCCACAGCGGGGGGAAGCACAGATACGCAGTATTTT
D gene: NA; J gene: TRBJ2-1; clone size: NA; V gene: TRBV18; CDR3 protein: CASSPSKQEQFF; CDR3 DNA: TGTGCCAGCTCACCATCAAAACAGGAGCAGTTCTTC
D gene: NA; J gene: TRBJ2-5; clone size: few; V gene: TRBV21-1; CDR3 protein: CASSKWGCPQGPEVQETQYF; CDR3 DNA: TGTGCCAGCAGCAAATGGGGGTGTCCACAGGGTCCGGAGGTCCAAGAGACCCAGTACTTC
D gene: NA; J gene: TRBJ2-4; clone size: few; V gene: TRBV15; CDR3 protein: CATSRVAGPLAKNIQYF; CDR3 DNA: TGTGCCACCAGCAGAGTTGCAGGACCCTTAGCCAAAAACATTCAGTACTTC
D gene: NA; J gene: TRBJ1-6; clone size: NA; V gene: TRBV7-3; CDR3 protein: CASSLKGGGSPLHF; CDR3 DNA: TGTGCCAGCAGCCTCAAAGGGGGAGGTTCACCCCTCCACTTT
D gene: TRBD1; J gene: TRBJ2-6; clone size: NA; V gene: TRBV19; CDR3 protein: CASSIDLWDSSGANVLTF; CDR3 DNA: TGTGCCAGTAGTATAGATCTATGGGACAGCTCTGGGGCCAACGTCCTGACTTTC
D gene: NA; J gene: TRBJ2-3; clone size: NA; V gene: TRBV12-3/TRBV12-4; CDR3 protein: CASSTSTTDTQYF; CDR3 DNA: TGTGCCAGCAGTACTAGTACGACAGATACGCAGTATTTT
D gene: NA; J gene: TRBJ1-2; clone size: few; V gene: TRBV12-3/TRBV12-4; CDR3 protein: CASSLKGYGGYGYTF; CDR3 DNA: TGTGCCAGCAGTTTAAAGGGCTACGGTGGGTATGGCTACACCTTC
D gene: NA; J gene: TRBJ1-5; clone size: NA; V gene: TRBV7-8; CDR3 protein: CASSLQGYHQPQHF; CDR3 DNA: TGTGCCAGCAGCTTACAGGGATACCATCAGCCCCAGCATTTT
D gene: NA; J gene: TRBJ2-7; clone size: many; V gene: TRBV7-3; CDR3 protein: CASSIGYEQYF; CDR3 DNA: TGTGCCAGCAGCATCGGTTACGAGCAGTACTTC